This paragraph reports one T cell receptor (beta chain). What this receptor recognizes is not known. No qualities accompany the bases; no much larger clone lies one base away. The CDR3 covers 17 residues, taking in both the cysteine and the phenylalanine. Just CDR3 DNA is preserved here, 51 bases in frame from base 1. The germline V gene gives CDR1 as MNHEY and CDR2 as SVGEGT. Clipping removes 4 bases from V and 6 bases from J, with 11 as the unmatched junction base count. TCRbeta CDR3 regions were amplified from genomic DNA using the immunoSEQ Assay, a bias-controlled multiplex PCR. Per the original workflow: The number of nucleated cells in each sample was estimated from the amplification of reference gene primers within the assay. Sequence reads were collapsed and filtered to measure the absolute abundance of every unique TCRbeta CDR3 rearrangement. For each sample, productive Simpson clonality was calculated by taking the square root of Simpson's diversity index across productive rearrangements. TCRdb mirrors the immuneACCESS table, restricted to in-frame sequences. Some clones are absent from its copies; in checked studies, under half trace to an unresolved V gene, and the reason for the others is unknown. The V and J calls and clone size come from that table; D and trimming were worked out from the DNA. The sample data list about 170,000 clones, and about four fifths of these were observed just once. The ten largest make up about 2.7% of the sample.

This entry is derived from a study of blood T cell repertoires in COVID-19 (dated by TCRdb to 2020 to 2022). Regarding the complete study: Collaborator samples came from the United States, Italy and Spain and covered acute and convalescent phases of COVID-19. Subjects who had been exposed to COVID-19, were actively infected with it, or had recovered from it provided the deeply sampled blood TCRbeta repertoires that made up the dataset. The material from the prospective study consisted of cDNA or gDNA derived from T cells, B-cell-depleted T cells, or PBMCs. Where available, HLA class I and class II types were taken from metadata supplied by the sample provider and were not determined by assay-based typing. The samples were drawn from the first 160 participants of the ongoing ImmuneRACE study and from 950 to 1,500 subjects provided by 6 global collaborators. The repertoires were released in a freely available public database meant as a resource for research on the immune response to SARS-CoV-2. Nearly every sample came with metadata listing a de-identified subject ID, COVID-19 status, age in years and sex.

One collaborating source in Seattle enrolled patients while the patients were actively infected and followed the patients over time throughout the course of disease. Each collaborating institution followed its own protocols to collect whole blood in K2EDTA tubes. For TCRbeta analysis, collaborators shipped samples as frozen whole blood, isolated PBMCs, or DNA extracted from either of those sample types. General findings and caveats noted by the study authors: How much clinical and demographic metadata was included differed by source and by participant, and the metadata was provided uncurated.

The chain is assembled from TRBV6-2 or TRBV6-3 and TRBJ1-5, and 11 junction bases match TRBD1. The receptor was derived from an elderly woman with COVID-19, enrolled during active disease. Material: peripheral blood. Read as DNA, the sequence is TGTGCCAGCAGTTTCCGGGACAGGGGGAGGAACGGTCAGCCCCAGCATTTT. It translates to CASSFRDRGRNGQPQHF.